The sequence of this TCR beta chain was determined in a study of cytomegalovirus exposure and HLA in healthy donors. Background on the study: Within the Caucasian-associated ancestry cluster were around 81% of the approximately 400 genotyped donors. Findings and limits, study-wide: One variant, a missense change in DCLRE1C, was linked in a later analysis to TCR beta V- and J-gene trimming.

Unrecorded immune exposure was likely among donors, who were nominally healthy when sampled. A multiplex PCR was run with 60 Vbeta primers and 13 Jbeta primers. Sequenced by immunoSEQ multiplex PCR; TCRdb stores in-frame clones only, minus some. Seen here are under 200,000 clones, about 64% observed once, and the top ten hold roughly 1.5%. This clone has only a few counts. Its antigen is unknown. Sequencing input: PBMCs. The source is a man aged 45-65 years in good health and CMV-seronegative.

The CDR3 region is CAIRGTGYPNTEAFF. DNA of the CDR3: TGTGCCATCAGGGGGACAGGGTACCCGAACACTGAAGCTTTCTTT. The chain employs TRBV10-3 and TRBJ1-1; TRBD1 matches 9 bases. V dropped 6 bases and J dropped 1; count of bases not matched to a gene: 6. Germline CDR1 reads ENHRY; CDR2 reads SYGVKD. This CDR3 region has 15 residues.